These 16 T cell receptor beta chains came from one sample sequenced in a study of a mutant IDH1 vaccine in newly diagnosed glioma. Time point indicated: baseline, week 1 (first vaccination visit). Treatment: pre-vaccination baseline after standard-of-care therapy. Sequenced by immunoSEQ multiplex PCR; TCRdb stores in-frame clones only, minus some. The sample carries about 88,000 clones, 82% recorded once. Specimen: PBMCs, collected from a glioma patient treated with radiotherapy, temozolomide or both. The receptors shown here come from a man in his forties with glioma. Some clones in this sample may be carry-over from other donors' samples.

The chain employs TRBV5-1 and TRBJ1-1, with no clear D. There are 15 residues in the CDR3. The germline V and J ends were trimmed by 2 bases and 0 bases, with 11 bases remaining between them. The germline CDR1 and CDR2 sequences are SGHRS and YFSETQ. CDR3 DNA sequence: TGCGCCAGCAGCTTAGGGAACAGCTTGAACACTGAAGCTTTCTTT. Protein product: CASSLGNSLNTEAFF. The full variable domain, its missing parts supplied by reference TRBV5-1 and TRBJ1-1, is KAGVTQTPRYLIKTRGQQVTLSCSPISGHRSVSWYQQTPGQGLQFLFEYFSETQRNKGNFPGRFSGRQFSNSRSEMNVSTLELGDSALYLCASSLGNSLNTEAFFGQGTRLTVV.

V usage is TRBV11-1 and J usage is TRBJ2-2; tentative D call: TRBD1 (5 bases). The germline gives CDR1 SGHAT, CDR2 FQDESV (reference sequence). V lost 3 bases, J lost 3 bases, and 8 bases lay in between. CDR3 length: 14 residues. As DNA, the CDR3 is TGTGCCAGCAGCTTGGACACCCACACCGGGGAGCTGTTTTTT. Encoded protein: CASSLDTHTGELFF.

The CDR3 reads CASSFQTRTEAFF. The CDR3 DNA reads TGTGCCAGTTCGTTTCAGACGCGGACTGAAGCTTTCTTT. The chain carries TRBV19 and TRBJ1-1; D ambiguous. This CDR3 has 13 amino acids. Germline V CDR1 and CDR2: LNHDA, SQIVND (reference sequence). V lost 8 bases and J 5 bases, leaving 15 bases between the germline ends.

The CDR3 nucleotides read TGCGCCAGCAGGATGGAGTGGGGAGATTCACCCCTCCACTTT. Amino acids: CASRMEWGDSPLHF. The gene calls are TRBV5-1 and TRBJ1-6, with no clear D. Trimming shortened V by 5 bases and J by 8 bases, and 14 bases separated the two germline ends. The V gene's germline CDR1 is SGHRS and CDR2 YFSETQ. CDR3 length: 14 amino acids.

CDR3 loop: CASSEALGGLGYEQYF. CDR3 coding DNA: TGTGCCAGCAGTGAAGCGTTGGGGGGCTTGGGATACGAGCAGTACTTC. This sequence joins TRBV2 and TRBJ2-7; D could derive from TRBD1 or TRBD2 (6 bases each). The germline V gene encodes CDR1 SNHLY and CDR2 FYNNEI. With 0 bases removed from V and 4 bases from J, the gap between germline ends came to 16 bases. The CDR3 extends over 16 amino acids.

Notes on this clone: Without the conserved terminal phenylalanine or tryptophan, this CDR3 likely stems from a read error. Because the CDR3's place on the DNA is in doubt, the DNA is left out and the CDR3 is given as listed by TCRdb. The V call is TRBV2, the J call TRBJ1-6. The CDR3 length equals 12 residues, ends included. CDR1 and CDR2 (germline): SNHLY, FYNNEI. CDR3 amino acids: CASSDLGLLLVV.

This clone was observed a handful of times. DNA of the CDR3: TGTGCCAGCAGTACTAGAAGCGGGGCAGAGACCCAGTACTTC. It yields the protein CASSTRSGAETQYF. The V gene is TRBV2, the J gene TRBJ2-5, with TRBD2 matching 7 bases. Germline lookup yields CDR1 SNHLY and CDR2 FYNNEI. The J segment lost 4 bases and the V segment lost 5 bases, leaving 7 bases of the junction unmatched. This CDR3 spans 14 amino acids.

This chain uses TRBV7-9 with TRBJ1-4; D unresolved. The germline V and J ends were trimmed by 1 base and 5 bases, with 11 bases remaining between them. The CDR3 length is 15 residues. Per the germline V gene, CDR1 is SEHNR and CDR2 is FQNEAQ (reference sequence). The CDR3 loop reads CASSLVALGNEKLFF. The CDR3 DNA is TGTGCCAGCAGCTTAGTGGCCCTCGGGAATGAAAAACTGTTTTTT.

This clone was counted a few times. V is TRBV6-6 and J is TRBJ1-1; no reliable D call. Germline CDR1 MNHNY, CDR2 SVGAGI (reference sequence). The length of the CDR3 is 13 residues. Trimming took off 4 bases at V and 2 bases at J, with 8 bases between the two ends. The CDR3 sequence is CASSSKANTEAFF. DNA of the CDR3: TGTGCCAGCAGTTCGAAGGCAAACACTGAAGCTTTCTTT.

The J gene is TRBJ1-6, the V gene TRBV30; no definite D call. In germline, CDR1 is GTSNPN, CDR2 SVGIG (reference sequence). The CDR3 has 13 residues. V lost 0 bases and J 7 bases, leaving 7 bases between the germline ends. The CDR3 DNA is TGTGCCTGGAGTGTAAGTGGGAATTCACCCCTCCACTTT. The encoded protein is CAWSVSGNSPLHF.

The CDR3 is CASGFIVGGATNEKLFF. For the CDR3, the DNA is TGTGCTAGTGGTTTTATTGTGGGAGGGGCGACTAATGAAAAACTGTTTTTT. V is TRBV12-5 and J is TRBJ1-4; maybe TRBD1 (5 bases). The V gene lost 3 bases and the J gene lost 2 bases, with 16 bases spanning the gap. The CDR3 extends over 17 amino acids. Germline V CDR1 and CDR2: LGHNT, FRNRAP.

This chain links TRBV6-1 with TRBJ1-2; a weak D match, TRBD1 (6 bases). This CDR3 contains 11 residues. From germline, CDR1 is MNHNS and CDR2 SASEGT. Trimming removed 3 bases from V and 14 bases from J, with 13 bases in between. The CDR3 DNA reads TGTGCCAGCAGTGACGGGCCAGGGGTGACCTTC. It encodes CASSDGPGVTF.

The chain links TRBV4-1 to TRBJ1-1, with D possibly being TRBD1 (6 bases). Germline V gene lookup returns CDR1 MGHRA and CDR2 YSYEKL. The CDR3 covers 15 residues. V lost 3 bases to trimming and J lost 5 bases, with 16 bases between them. This CDR3 reads CASSHNRDGSTEAFF. CDR3 bases: TGCGCCAGCAGCCATAACAGGGACGGGTCTACTGAAGCTTTCTTT.

The V and J genes are TRBV5-1 and TRBJ1-2; no clear D gene. This CDR3 is 16 amino acids long. Germline-derived CDR1 and CDR2 are SGHRS and YFSETQ. V lost 1 base and J lost 2, with 15 bases in between. The CDR3 loop reads CASSLSGPSTNYGYTF. The CDR3 coding sequence is TGCGCCAGCAGCTTGTCGGGCCCCAGCACCAACTATGGCTACACCTTC.

The J gene is TRBJ2-3, the V gene TRBV2; D is perhaps TRBD1 (6 bases). With 6 bases removed from V and 2 bases from J, the gap between germline ends came to 9 bases. The germline CDR1 and CDR2 sequences are SNHLY and FYNNEI. The CDR3 is made up of 13 amino acids. The CDR3 here is CASRGGTTDTQYF. The CDR3 coding sequence is TGTGCCAGCAGAGGGGGTACCACAGATACGCAGTATTTT.

The chain combines TRBV7-9 with TRBJ2-5, with D tentatively TRBD1 (5 bases). V was pared by 5 bases and J by 1 base, with 14 bases between. CDR3 size: 15 residues. Germline CDR1 and CDR2: SEHNR and FQNEAQ (reference sequence). CDR3 bases: TGTGCCAGCAGCCACAAAGGGGCCTCCCAAGAGACCCAGTACTTC. Its translation is CASSHKGASQETQYF.